The clone carrying this TCR beta chain was detected only a few times. No antigen is known for it. The CDR3 extends over 11 amino acids. Germline CDR1 is ENHRY and CDR2 is SYGVKD. V lost 7 bases and J 7 bases, leaving 10 bases between the germline ends. Amplification of TCR beta CDR3 regions was performed using RNA transcripts as template. Initially, a first-round RT-PCR of the TCR CDR3 employed the HTBI primer set. Via MiXCR, TCRdb re-called the multiplex PCR reads, giving one row per CDR3 protein. The sample consists of about 560,000 distinct CDR3 sequences, around 17% of them appearing once. A roughly 9.7 ml volume of fresh peripheral blood provided the PBMCs. These data are taken from a study of T cells in Graves' hyperthyroidism and ophthalmopathy. Overall study findings and caveats: Among thyroid clonotypes expanded above 0.001, most also appeared in blood. Patients with ophthalmopathy were separated from those with stable hyperthyroidism by a 13 V-J model. Ophthalmopathy was identified by the model a median about 6.8 months ahead of onset.

This clonotype was obtained from a woman aged 18-29 years with Graves' hyperthyroidism. The rearrangement links TRBV10-3 to TRBJ1-2; D uncertain. Sequencing was done on a sample of blood. The CDR3 loop reads CAITADGGYTF. CDR3 nucleotide sequence: TGTGCCATCACTGCGGACGGTGGCTACACCTTC.